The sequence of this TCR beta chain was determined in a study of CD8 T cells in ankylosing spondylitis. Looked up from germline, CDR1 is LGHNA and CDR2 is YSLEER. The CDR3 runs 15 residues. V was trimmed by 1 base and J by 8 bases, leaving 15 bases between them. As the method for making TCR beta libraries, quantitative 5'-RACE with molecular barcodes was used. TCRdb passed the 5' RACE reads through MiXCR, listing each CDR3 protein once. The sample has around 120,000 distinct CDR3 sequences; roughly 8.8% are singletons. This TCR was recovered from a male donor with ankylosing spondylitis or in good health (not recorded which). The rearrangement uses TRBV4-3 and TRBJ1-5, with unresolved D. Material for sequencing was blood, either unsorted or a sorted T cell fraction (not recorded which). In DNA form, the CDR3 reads TGCGCCAGCAGCCAAGGGTTCGGGATTTTGGAGCCCCAGCATTTT. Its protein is CASSQGFGILEPQHF.